The T cell receptor beta chain described here comes from a study of blood T cell repertoires in COVID-19. Study overall: COVID-19 samples from acute and convalescent phases originated in the United States, Italy and Spain. PBMCs, B-cell-depleted T cells, or T cells were the source of the cDNA or gDNA that made up the material.

Authors' data handling: Amplified reference gene primers provided the basis for estimating nucleated cell counts. Measured with immunoSEQ multiplex PCR; TCRdb has only the in-frame clones, and not every one. V and J calls and clone size are those listed in that table; D and trimming were worked out from the DNA. Among tens of thousands of clones listed, about 90% were seen once. From germline, CDR1 is LNHNV and CDR2 YYDKDF (reference sequence). This CDR3 contains 14 residues. Trimming stripped 0 bases from V and 4 bases from J, with 9 bases between. The receptor's source is a human donor in a cohort sampled during active COVID-19. The chain joins TRBV15 to TRBJ1-1; D is unclear. Sequencing was carried out using peripheral blood. CDR3 loop: CATSRDRGFTEAFF. CDR3 nucleotides: TGTGCCACCAGCAGAGACCGGGGATTCACTGAAGCTTTCTTT. The full variable domain, with the rest looked up from reference TRBV15 and TRBJ1-1, is DAMVIQNPRYQVTQFGKPVTLSCSQTLNHNVMYWYQQKSSQAPKLLFHYYDKDFNNEADTPDNFQSRRPNTSFCFLDIRSPGLGDTAMYLCATSRDRGFTEAFFGQGTRLTVV.